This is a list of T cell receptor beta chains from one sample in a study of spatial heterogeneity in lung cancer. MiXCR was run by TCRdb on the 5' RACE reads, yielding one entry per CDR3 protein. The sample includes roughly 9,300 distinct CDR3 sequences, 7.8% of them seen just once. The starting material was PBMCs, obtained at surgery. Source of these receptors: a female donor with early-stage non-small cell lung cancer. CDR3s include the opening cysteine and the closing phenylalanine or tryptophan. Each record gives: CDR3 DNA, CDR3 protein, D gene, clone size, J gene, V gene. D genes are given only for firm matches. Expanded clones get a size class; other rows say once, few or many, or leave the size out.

CDR3 DNA: TGTGCCAGCAGCTCCCTCGGACTACAAGAGACCCAGTACTTC; CDR3 protein: CASSSLGLQETQYF; D gene: -; clone size: many; J gene: TRBJ2-5; V gene: TRBV7-9
CDR3 DNA: TGTGCCAGCAGCCCAGGACAGGGGAGGTATTTCATTGAAGCTTTCTTT; CDR3 protein: CASSPGQGRYFIEAFF; D gene: TRBD1; clone size: few; J gene: TRBJ1-1; V gene: TRBV7-2
CDR3 DNA: TGTGCCAGCTCACCGAATATAGCGGCATCGAACACCGGGGAGCTGTTTTTT; CDR3 protein: CASSPNIAASNTGELFF; D gene: -; clone size: many; J gene: TRBJ2-2; V gene: TRBV18
CDR3 DNA: TGTGCCAGCAGCAAACGACCCCTTCGAAGCTCTGGGGCCAACGTCCTGACTTTC; CDR3 protein: CASSKRPLRSSGANVLTF; D gene: -; clone size: medium-sized; J gene: TRBJ2-6; V gene: TRBV21-1
CDR3 DNA: TGTGCCAGCAGTGAATTCACAGGGCCCTACGAGCAGTACTTC; CDR3 protein: CASSEFTGPYEQYF; D gene: -; clone size: large; J gene: TRBJ2-7; V gene: TRBV2
CDR3 DNA: TGCAGCGTTGAGGCGGGGGGGTACAATGAGCAGTTCTTC; CDR3 protein: CSVEAGGYNEQFF; D gene: TRBD2; clone size: many; J gene: TRBJ2-1; V gene: TRBV29-1
CDR3 DNA: TGTGCCAGCATCCGTACCGGGACGGTTTATAATTCACCCCTCCACTTT; CDR3 protein: CASIRTGTVYNSPLHF; D gene: -; clone size: -; J gene: TRBJ1-6; V gene: TRBV5-6
CDR3 DNA: TGTGCCAGCAGTCCCGGACAGGGAGGAACCTACGAGCAGTACTTC; CDR3 protein: CASSPGQGGTYEQYF; D gene: TRBD1; clone size: medium-sized; J gene: TRBJ2-7; V gene: TRBV12-3/TRBV12-4
CDR3 DNA: TGTGCCAGCAGTCGTAATCAGCCCCAGCATTTT; CDR3 protein: CASSRNQPQHF; D gene: -; clone size: -; J gene: TRBJ1-5; V gene: TRBV6-6
CDR3 DNA: TGTGCCAGCAGCTTAGTCGGGCAGGGTTGGCAGCCCCAGCATTTT; CDR3 protein: CASSLVGQGWQPQHF; D gene: -; clone size: many; J gene: TRBJ1-5; V gene: TRBV7-2
CDR3 DNA: TGTGCCAGCAGCTCTCGGACAGGGGGGAATGAGCAGTTCTTC; CDR3 protein: CASSSRTGGNEQFF; D gene: TRBD1; clone size: medium-sized; J gene: TRBJ2-1; V gene: TRBV11-3
CDR3 DNA: TGTGCCAGCAGCTTTTGGGGGACAGGGGTCAACACCGGGGAGCTGTTTTTT; CDR3 protein: CASSFWGTGVNTGELFF; D gene: TRBD1; clone size: many; J gene: TRBJ2-2; V gene: TRBV11-2
CDR3 DNA: TGCAGCGTTGCGACTAGCTCGGATTCGGAGCAGTTCTTC; CDR3 protein: CSVATSSDSEQFF; D gene: TRBD2; clone size: many; J gene: TRBJ2-1; V gene: TRBV29-1
CDR3 DNA: TGCGCCAGCAGCCAAGATTGGGTAAGCAATCAGCCCCAGCATTTT; CDR3 protein: CASSQDWVSNQPQHF; D gene: -; clone size: many; J gene: TRBJ1-5; V gene: TRBV4-1
CDR3 DNA: TGTGCCAGCAGCCGTAGCGGGGAGGGCACCGGGGAGCTGTTTTTT; CDR3 protein: CASSRSGEGTGELFF; D gene: TRBD2; clone size: medium-sized; J gene: TRBJ2-2; V gene: TRBV11-2
CDR3 DNA: TGCAGCGTAACGACAGGGGGCACCGGGGAGCTGTTTTTT; CDR3 protein: CSVTTGGTGELFF; D gene: TRBD1; clone size: -; J gene: TRBJ2-2; V gene: TRBV29-1
CDR3 DNA: TGCGCCAGCAGCCAAGATCATGAACTTGATGAGCAGTTCTTC; CDR3 protein: CASSQDHELDEQFF; D gene: -; clone size: few; J gene: TRBJ2-1; V gene: TRBV4-3
CDR3 DNA: TGTGCCAGCTCAGTAGACCGAGACTATGGCTACACCTTC; CDR3 protein: CASSVDRDYGYTF; D gene: -; clone size: many; J gene: TRBJ1-2; V gene: TRBV18
CDR3 DNA: TGCGCCAGCAGCTTCGGTCTAGGGGGGATGAGGTCCTACAATGAGCAGTTCTTC; CDR3 protein: CASSFGLGGMRSYNEQFF; D gene: -; clone size: -; J gene: TRBJ2-1; V gene: TRBV5-1
CDR3 DNA: TGCAGTGCTAGAGATGGTGGGGCGCTAGCCGACAATGAGCAGTTCTTC; CDR3 protein: CSARDGGALADNEQFF; D gene: -; clone size: few; J gene: TRBJ2-1; V gene: TRBV20-1